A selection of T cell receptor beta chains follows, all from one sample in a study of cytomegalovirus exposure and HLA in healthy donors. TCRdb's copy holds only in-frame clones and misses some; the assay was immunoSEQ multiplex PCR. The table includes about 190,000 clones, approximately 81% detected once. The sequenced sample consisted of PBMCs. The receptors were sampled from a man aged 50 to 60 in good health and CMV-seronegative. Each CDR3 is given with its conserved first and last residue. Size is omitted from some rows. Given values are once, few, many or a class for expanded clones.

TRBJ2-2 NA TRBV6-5 CASRGLAGGSGELFF
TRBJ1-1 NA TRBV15 CATSRDEGQGAEAFF
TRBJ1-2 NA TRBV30 CAWSFGRVTSGTGVGYTF
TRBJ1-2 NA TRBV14 CASSARDRDGYTF
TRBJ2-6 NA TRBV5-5 CASSPGQTISGANVLTF
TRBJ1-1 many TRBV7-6 CASSLSWNTEAFF
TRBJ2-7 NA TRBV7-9 CASSLGRTGGYEQYF
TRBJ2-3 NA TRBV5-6 CASRRQGTDTQYF
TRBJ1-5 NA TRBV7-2 CASSLASQGDQPQHF
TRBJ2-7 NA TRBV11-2 CASSWGGLNRPYEQYF
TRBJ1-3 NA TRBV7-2 CASSLTGLFSGNTIYF
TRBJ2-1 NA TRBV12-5 CASGPQSGGYNEQFF
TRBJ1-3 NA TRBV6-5 CASSRGLGNTIYF
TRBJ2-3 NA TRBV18 CASSPAGAFLTDTQYF
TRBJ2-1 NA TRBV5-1 CASSFSGGQWDEQFF
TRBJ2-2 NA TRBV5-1 CASSKPGLASPGELFF
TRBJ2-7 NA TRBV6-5 CASRGAGTSTYEQYF
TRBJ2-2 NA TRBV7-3 CASSLAGLSNTGELFF
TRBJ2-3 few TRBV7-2 CASSLGLATDTQYF
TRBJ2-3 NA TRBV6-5 CASSYGSGGGWAQYF
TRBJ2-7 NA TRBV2 CASCLEDRVTHEQYF
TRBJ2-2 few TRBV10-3 CAISVGPTGGELFF
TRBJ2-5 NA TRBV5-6 CASSYSTGTSGGETQYF
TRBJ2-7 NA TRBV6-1 CVSGTAPEGQYF
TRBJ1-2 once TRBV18 CASSLQGWDYGYTF
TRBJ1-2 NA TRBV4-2 CASSQDGQEGDGYTF
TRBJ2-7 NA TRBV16 CASSHWTGGDEQYF
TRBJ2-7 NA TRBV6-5 CASSYGAGATYEQYF
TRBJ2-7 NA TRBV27 CASSLGGEGYEQYF
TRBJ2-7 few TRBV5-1 CASSPGARRPEQQYF
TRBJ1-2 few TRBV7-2 CASRDGAGVYGYTF
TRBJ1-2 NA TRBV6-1 CASSEVAGRGYTF
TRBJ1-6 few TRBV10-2 CASSSTGQGGSPLHF
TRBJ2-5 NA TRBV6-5 CASSRGKETQYF
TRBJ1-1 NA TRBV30 CAWLDFSEAFF
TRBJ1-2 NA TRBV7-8 CASSRTPGTGYGYTF
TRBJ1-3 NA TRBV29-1 CSVEDRQRNTIYF
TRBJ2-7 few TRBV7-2 CASSLLSGLAGVSYEQYF
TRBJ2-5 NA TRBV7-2 CASSAWTSGGTETQYF
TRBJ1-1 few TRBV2 CASSWGDAGAFF
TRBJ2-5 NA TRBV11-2 CASTSEETQYF
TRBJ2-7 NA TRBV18 CASSQAAGTGASEQYF
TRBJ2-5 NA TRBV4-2 CASSQPGLGGEETQYF
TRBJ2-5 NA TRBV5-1 CASSLAHPQETQYF
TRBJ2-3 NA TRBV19 CASSIGPGTADTQYF
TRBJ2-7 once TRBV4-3 CASSRDASVKSYEQYF
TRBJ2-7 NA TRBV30 CAWLTGREQYF
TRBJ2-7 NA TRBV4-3 CASSQDWRGGYEQYF
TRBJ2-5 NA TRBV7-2 CASALNLQGETQYF
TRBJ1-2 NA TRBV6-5 CASSPGQYGYTF
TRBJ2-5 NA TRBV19 CASSLRGLAGGRETQYF
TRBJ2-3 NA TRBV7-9 CASSLPLAGGSTDTQYF
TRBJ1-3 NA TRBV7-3 CASSPSPAGQGVRGNTIYF
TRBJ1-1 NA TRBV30 CAWSMDSTYTEAFF
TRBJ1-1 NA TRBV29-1 CSAKQGNTEAFF
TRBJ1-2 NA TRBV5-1 CASSLSGTPLGYTF
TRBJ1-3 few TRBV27 CASSITEGSGNTIYF
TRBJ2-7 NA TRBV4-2 CASSLGQGESYEQYF
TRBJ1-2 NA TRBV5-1 CASSTTGGNYGYTF